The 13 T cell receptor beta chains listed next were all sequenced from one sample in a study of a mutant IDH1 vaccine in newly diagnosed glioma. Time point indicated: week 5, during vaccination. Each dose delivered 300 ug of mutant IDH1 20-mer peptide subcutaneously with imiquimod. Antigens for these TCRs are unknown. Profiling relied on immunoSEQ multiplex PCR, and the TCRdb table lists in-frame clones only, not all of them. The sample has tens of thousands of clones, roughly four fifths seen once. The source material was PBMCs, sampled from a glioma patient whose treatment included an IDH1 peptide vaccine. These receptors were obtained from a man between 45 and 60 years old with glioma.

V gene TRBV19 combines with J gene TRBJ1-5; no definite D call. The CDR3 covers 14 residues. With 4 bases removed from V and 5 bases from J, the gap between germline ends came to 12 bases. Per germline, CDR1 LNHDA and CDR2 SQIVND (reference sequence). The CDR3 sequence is CASSTQPRDQPQHF. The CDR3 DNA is TGTGCCAGTAGTACCCAGCCCCGGGATCAGCCCCAGCATTTT.

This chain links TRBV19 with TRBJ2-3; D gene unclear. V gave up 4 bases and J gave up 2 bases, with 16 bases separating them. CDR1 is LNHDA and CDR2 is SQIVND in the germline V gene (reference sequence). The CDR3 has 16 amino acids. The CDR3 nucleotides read TGTGCCAGTAGTACGGCGACATTTTCCCCCACAGATACGCAGTATTTT. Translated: CASSTATFSPTDTQYF.

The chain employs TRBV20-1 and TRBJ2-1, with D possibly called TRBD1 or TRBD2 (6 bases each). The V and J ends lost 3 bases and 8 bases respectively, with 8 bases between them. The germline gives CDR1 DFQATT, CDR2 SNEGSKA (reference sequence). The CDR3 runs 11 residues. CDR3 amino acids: CSARGGHEQFF. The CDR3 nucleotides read TGCAGTGCTAGGGGGGGCCATGAGCAGTTCTTC.

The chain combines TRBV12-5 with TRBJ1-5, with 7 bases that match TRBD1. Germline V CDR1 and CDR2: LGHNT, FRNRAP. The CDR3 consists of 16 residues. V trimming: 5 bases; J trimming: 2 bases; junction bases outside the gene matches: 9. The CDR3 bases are TGTGCTAGTGGTCTACACAGGGGAATAGGCAATCAGCCCCAGCATTTT. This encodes CASGLHRGIGNQPQHF.

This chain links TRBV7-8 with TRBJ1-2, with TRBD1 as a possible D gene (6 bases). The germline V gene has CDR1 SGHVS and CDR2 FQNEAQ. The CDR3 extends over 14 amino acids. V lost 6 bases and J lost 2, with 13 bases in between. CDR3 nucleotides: TGTGCCAGCAGAAACGACAGGACCAACTATGGCTACACCTTC. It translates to CASRNDRTNYGYTF.

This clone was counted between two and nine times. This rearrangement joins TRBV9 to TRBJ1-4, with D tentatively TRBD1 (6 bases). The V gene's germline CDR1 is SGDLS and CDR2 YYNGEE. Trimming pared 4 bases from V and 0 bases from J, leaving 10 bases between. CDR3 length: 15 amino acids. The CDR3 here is CASSRGTPTNEKLFF. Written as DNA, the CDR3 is TGTGCCAGCAGCCGAGGGACACCAACTAATGAAAAACTGTTTTTT.

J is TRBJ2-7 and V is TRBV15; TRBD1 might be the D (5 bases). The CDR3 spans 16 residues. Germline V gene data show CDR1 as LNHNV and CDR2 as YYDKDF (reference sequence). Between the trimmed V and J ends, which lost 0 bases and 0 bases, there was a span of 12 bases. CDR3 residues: CATSRDQGKNSYEQYF. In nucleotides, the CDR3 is TGTGCCACCAGCAGAGATCAGGGCAAAAACTCCTACGAGCAGTACTTC.

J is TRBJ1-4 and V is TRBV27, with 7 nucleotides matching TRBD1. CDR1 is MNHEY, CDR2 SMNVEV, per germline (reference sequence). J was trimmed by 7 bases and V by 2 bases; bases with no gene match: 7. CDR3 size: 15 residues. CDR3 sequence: CASSLGAGGFEKLFF. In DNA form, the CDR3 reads TGTGCCAGCAGTTTAGGGGCAGGGGGATTTGAAAAACTGTTTTTT. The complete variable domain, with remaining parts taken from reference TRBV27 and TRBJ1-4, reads EAQVTQNPRYLITVTGKKLTVTCSQNMNHEYMSWYRQDPGLGLRQIYYSMNVEVTDKGDVPEGYKVSRKEKRNFPLILESPSPNQTSLYFCASSLGAGGFEKLFFGSGTQLSVL.

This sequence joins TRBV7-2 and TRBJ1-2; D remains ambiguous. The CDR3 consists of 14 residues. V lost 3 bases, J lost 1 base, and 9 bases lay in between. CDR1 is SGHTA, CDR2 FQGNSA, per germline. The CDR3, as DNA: TGTGCCAGCAGCTTTCAACCCGGTAACTATGGCTACACCTTC. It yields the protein CASSFQPGNYGYTF.

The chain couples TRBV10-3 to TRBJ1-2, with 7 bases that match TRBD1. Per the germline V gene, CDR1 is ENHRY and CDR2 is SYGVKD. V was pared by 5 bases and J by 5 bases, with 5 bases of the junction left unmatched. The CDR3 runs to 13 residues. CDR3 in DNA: TGTGCCATCAGTAAACAGGGGCTATATGGCTACACCTTC. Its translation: CAISKQGLYGYTF.

The chain's CDR3 is CASSLAGELFF. CDR3 coding DNA: TGTGCCAGCAGCTTAGCCGGGGAGCTGTTTTTT. The chain joins TRBV5-6 to TRBJ2-2; unclear D gene. Germline V lookup: CDR1 SGHDT, CDR2 YYEEEE. V gave up 2 bases and J gave up 6 bases, with 2 bases separating them. This CDR3 has 11 residues.

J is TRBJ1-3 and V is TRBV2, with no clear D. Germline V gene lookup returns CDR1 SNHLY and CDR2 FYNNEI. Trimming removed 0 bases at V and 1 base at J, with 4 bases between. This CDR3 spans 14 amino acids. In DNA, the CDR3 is TGTGCCAGCAGTGAAGCTACTTCTGGAAACACCATATATTTT. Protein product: CASSEATSGNTIYF. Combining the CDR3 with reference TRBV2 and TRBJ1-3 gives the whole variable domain EPEVTQTPSHQVTQMGQEVILRCVPISNHLYFYWYRQILGQKVEFLVSFYNNEISEKSEIFDDQFSVERPDGSNFTLKIRSTKLEDSAMYFCASSEATSGNTIYFGEGSWLTVV.

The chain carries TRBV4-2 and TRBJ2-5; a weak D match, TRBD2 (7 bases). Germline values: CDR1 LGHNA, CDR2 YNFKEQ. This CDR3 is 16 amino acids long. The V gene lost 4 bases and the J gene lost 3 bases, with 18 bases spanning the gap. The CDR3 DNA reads TGTGCCAGCAGCCTATGGGGGGGAGAGGGGGAAGAGACCCAGTACTTC. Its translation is CASSLWGGEGEETQYF.